Below, one T cell receptor (beta chain) is given with its context. This clone has more than one count but fewer than ten. Its binding antigen is unknown. No base-level quality is on record; no much larger clone is a single base apart. The CDR3 regions of human TCRbeta chains were analyzed by immunosequencing. The published analysis was carried out like this. Repertoire TCRs were matched against a reference library of SARS-CoV-2-specific TCRs generated with the MIRA antigen-specificity platform. Breadth was defined as the fraction of unique TCRs that were SARS-CoV-2-associated, and depth was defined as the fraction of total T cells that were SARS-CoV-2-associated. Using the MIRA data, each spike-specific TCR was mapped to the spike region that the TCR reacts to and placed in a CD4 or CD8 class. Log10-transformed breadth and depth values were compared by one-way ANOVA with Sidak's multiple comparisons tests. TCRdb took this table from immuneACCESS and kept in-frame rearrangements with V and J called. Such tables lack part of the clones; where checked against another copy, unresolved V genes explain under half of the gap, and the rest is unexplained. D and trimming come from the DNA, and the V and J calls and clone size come from that table. The sample records 150,000 to 200,000 clones, about 90% of which are singletons. Clones ranked in the top ten supply approximately 2% of the sample.

Explained via the paper, the time point label denotes: baseline before first vaccination. Vaccinee samples came from UK trials COV001 and COV002, including a single-blind randomized controlled phase 2/3 trial of AZD1222 (ChAdOx1 nCoV-19) in healthy adults. For TCRbeta chain sequencing, PBMC samples were collected from trial participants at day 0 and at day 28 after the second dose. This entry is derived from a study of T cell responses to AZD1222 COVID-19 vaccine (dated by TCRdb to the early 2020s). Notes on the research overall: Because spike-specific TCR depth and breadth did not differ between the two schedules, AZD1222 recipients who got a second dose at roughly 4 weeks were pooled with those who got a second dose at roughly 12 weeks. Trial participants were enrolled into age subgroups of 18-55, 56-69 and 70-plus years, which contained approximately 150, 30 and 60 TCR-sequenced participants, respectively. A total of about 240 trial participants underwent TCR sequencing, of whom roughly 210 received two doses of AZD1222 and some 25 received two doses of the MenACWY control vaccine. What the study reported, not specific to this receptor: Most participants were white British and females outnumbered males, and the authors suggested that clonal diversity may have been underestimated. The 56-69-year group was small, and its depth increase did not reach significance, likely because of low power. A significant rise in spike-specific TCR breadth and depth was observed after two AZD1222 doses relative to day 0 and relative to MenACWY recipients. Conclusions about previously exposed vaccinees are limited because only a handful of AZD1222 recipients were SARS-CoV-2 seropositive at baseline. No day 14 peak-response samples were available, so repertoires were characterized only after the peak T cell response. Vaccine-associated CD4 TCRs spanned the whole spike protein, with dominant responses in regions 160-218 and 743-854. Epitopes outside the regions mutated in the B.1.351 and B.1.1.7 variants were reportedly recognized by nearly half of the unique spike-specific TCRs.

This specimen consisted of peripheral blood, obtained on day 0 of AZD1222 vaccination. This clonotype was sampled from an adult in good health.

The CDR3 protein is CASSFPGQRLNTEAFF. The DNA sequence reads TGTGCCAGCAGTTTCCCGGGGCAGCGCTTGAACACTGAAGCTTTCTTT. The sequence links TRBV28 to TRBJ1-1; TRBD1 is perhaps the D gene, given 5 matching bases. The CDR3 has 16 amino acids, counting the end cysteine and phenylalanine. Of the read, only the CDR3 DNA is kept; its 48 bases are in frame from base 1. The germline V gene supplies CDR1 MDHEN and CDR2 SYDVKM. V and J are truncated by 3 bases and 0 bases respectively, leaving an intervening sequence of 14 bases.